This T cell receptor (beta chain) was sequenced for a study of preoperative IRX-2 immunotherapy in early breast cancer. As to treatment: preoperative locoregional IRX-2 cytokine immunotherapy. This phase Ib study tested locoregional IRX-2 cytokine immunotherapy given before surgery. The CDR3 contains 15 residues. Per germline, CDR1 LGHNA and CDR2 YNFKEQ. The V segment lost 1 base and the J segment 1 base; nucleotides outside the gene matches: 1. Measured with immunoSEQ multiplex PCR; TCRdb has only the in-frame clones, and not every one. This sample has 24,000 or so clones, with approximately 90% found just once.

The source material was tumor tissue, sampled after IRX-2 immunotherapy. This sequence joins TRBV4-2 and TRBJ2-3; 8 bases line up with TRBD2. This sequence was found in a human donor with breast cancer. The chain's CDR3 is CASSQGSGGTDTQYF. The CDR3 DNA sequence: TGTGCCAGCAGCCAAGGTAGCGGGGGCACAGATACGCAGTATTTT.